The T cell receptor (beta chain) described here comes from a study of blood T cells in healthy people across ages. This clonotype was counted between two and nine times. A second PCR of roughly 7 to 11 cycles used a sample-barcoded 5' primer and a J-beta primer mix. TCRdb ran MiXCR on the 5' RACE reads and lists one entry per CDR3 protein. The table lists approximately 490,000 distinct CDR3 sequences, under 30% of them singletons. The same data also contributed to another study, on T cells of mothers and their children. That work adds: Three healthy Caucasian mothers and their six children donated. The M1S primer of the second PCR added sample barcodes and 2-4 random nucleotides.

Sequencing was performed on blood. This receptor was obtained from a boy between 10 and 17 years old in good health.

The CDR3 bases are TGTGCCAGCAGCTTAGTTCGGACTAGGTACACCGGGGAGCTGTTTTTT. Its protein is CASSLVRTRYTGELFF. The V and J genes are TRBV7-9 and TRBJ2-2; TRBD2 agrees at 7 bases. V lost 1 base and J lost 3; bases outside the gene matches: 5. Germline V gene lookup returns CDR1 SEHNR and CDR2 FQNEAQ (reference sequence). This CDR3 has 16 residues. The whole variable domain, filled in from reference TRBV7-9 and TRBJ2-2, reads DTGVSQNPRHKITKRGQNVTFRCDPISEHNRLYWYRQTLGQGPEFLTYFQNEAQLEKSRLLSDRFSAERPKGSFSTLEIQRTEQGDSAMYLCASSLVRTRYTGELFFGEGSRLTVL.